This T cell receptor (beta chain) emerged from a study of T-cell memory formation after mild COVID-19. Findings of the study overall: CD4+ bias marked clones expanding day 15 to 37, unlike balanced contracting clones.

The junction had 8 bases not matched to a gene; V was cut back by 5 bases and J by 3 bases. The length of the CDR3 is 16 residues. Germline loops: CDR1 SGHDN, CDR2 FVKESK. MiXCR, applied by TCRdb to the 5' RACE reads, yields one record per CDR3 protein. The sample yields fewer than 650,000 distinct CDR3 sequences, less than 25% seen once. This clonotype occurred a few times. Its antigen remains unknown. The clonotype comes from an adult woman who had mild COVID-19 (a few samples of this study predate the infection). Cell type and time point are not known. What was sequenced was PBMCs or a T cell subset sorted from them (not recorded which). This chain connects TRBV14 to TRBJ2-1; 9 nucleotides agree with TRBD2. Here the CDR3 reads CASSYLAGVGYNEQFF. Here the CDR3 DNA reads TGTGCCAGCAGCTACTTAGCGGGAGTAGGCTACAATGAGCAGTTCTTC.